The entry below describes one T cell receptor beta chain. Its target is not known. The sample comes from a study of CD8+CD57+ T cells in acquired aplastic anemia. Across the whole study: Average DNA yield from sorted CD4+ and CD8+ cells was roughly 3.1 ug. Findings and caveats of the study: Patients and controls were found to share approximately 31 CD8+ CDR3 sequences.

Genomic DNA acted as the template from which TCR beta VDJ combination and CDR3 sequence profiling were carried out. TCRdb re-called the reads through MiXCR, storing one row per CDR3 protein. The data hold about 98,000 distinct CDR3 sequences, with about 63% observed a single time. This CDR3 has 13 amino acids. The germline V gene encodes CDR1 SNHLY and CDR2 FYNNEI. V dropped 6 bases and J dropped 10 bases, with 15 bases sitting between them. In patients chosen for sequencing, flow cytometry had shown CD8+CD57+ cell expansion. Everyone among the patients had severe acquired aplastic anemia. V and J are TRBV2 and TRBJ2-2; D may be TRBD2 (5 bases). This clonotype was obtained from a human donor with aplastic anemia. Material: sorted CD4+, CD8+, or CD8+CD57+ T cells (not recorded which) from PBMCs. The CDR3 region has the DNA TGTGCCAGCAGGGAGCGGCTCACCAAGGAGCTGTTTTTT. Encoded protein: CASRERLTKELFF.